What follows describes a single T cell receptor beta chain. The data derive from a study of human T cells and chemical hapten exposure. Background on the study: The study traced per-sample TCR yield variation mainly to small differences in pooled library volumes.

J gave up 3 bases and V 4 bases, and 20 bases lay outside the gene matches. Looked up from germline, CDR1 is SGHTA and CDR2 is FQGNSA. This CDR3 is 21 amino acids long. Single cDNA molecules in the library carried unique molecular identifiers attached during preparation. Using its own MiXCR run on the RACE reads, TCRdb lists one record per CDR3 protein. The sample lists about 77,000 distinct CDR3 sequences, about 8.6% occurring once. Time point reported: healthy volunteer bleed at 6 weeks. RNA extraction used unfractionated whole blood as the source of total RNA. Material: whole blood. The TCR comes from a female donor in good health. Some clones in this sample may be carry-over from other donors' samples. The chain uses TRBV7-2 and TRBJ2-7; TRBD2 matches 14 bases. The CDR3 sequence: CASSSARGYGTSGGHRYEQYF. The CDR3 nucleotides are TGTGCCAGCAGCTCCGCCCGAGGTTACGGGACTAGCGGGGGACACCGCTACGAGCAGTACTTC.